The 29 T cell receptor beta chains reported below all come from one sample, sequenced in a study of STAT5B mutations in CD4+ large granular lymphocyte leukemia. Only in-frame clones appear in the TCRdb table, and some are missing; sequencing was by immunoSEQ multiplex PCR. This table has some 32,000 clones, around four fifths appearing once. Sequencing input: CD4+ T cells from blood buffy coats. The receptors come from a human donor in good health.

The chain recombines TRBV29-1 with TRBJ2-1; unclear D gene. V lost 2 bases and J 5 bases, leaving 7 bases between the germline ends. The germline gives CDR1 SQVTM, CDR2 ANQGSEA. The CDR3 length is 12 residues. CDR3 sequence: CSVETLHNEQFF. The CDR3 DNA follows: TGCAGCGTTGAAACCCTGCACAATGAGCAGTTCTTC.

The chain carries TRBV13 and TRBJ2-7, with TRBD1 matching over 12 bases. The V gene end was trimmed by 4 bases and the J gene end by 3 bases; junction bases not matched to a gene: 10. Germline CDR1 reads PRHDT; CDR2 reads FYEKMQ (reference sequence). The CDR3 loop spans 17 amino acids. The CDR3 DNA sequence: TGTGCCAGCAGCTCCCGGGACAGGGGGCCTTTTGGCTACGAGCAGTACTTC. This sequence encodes CASSSRDRGPFGYEQYF.

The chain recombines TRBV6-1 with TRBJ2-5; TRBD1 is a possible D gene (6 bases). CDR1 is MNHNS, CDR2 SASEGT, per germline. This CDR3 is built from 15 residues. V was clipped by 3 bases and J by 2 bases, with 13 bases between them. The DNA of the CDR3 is TGTGCCAGCAGTGAGACAGGATCGAGACAAGAGACCCAGTACTTC. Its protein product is CASSETGSRQETQYF.

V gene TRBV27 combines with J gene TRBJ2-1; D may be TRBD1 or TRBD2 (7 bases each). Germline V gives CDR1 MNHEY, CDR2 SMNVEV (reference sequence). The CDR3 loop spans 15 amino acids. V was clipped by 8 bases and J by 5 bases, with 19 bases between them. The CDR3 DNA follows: TGTGCCAGCGGATCAGCAGGGGGGGGCAACAATGAGCAGTTCTTC. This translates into CASGSAGGGNNEQFF.

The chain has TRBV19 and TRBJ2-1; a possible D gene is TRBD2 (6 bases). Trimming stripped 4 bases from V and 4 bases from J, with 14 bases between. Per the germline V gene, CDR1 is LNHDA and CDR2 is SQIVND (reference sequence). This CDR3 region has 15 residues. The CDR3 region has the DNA TGTGCCAGTAGTACGGGACTCTCGATTTACAATGAGCAGTTCTTC. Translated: CASSTGLSIYNEQFF.

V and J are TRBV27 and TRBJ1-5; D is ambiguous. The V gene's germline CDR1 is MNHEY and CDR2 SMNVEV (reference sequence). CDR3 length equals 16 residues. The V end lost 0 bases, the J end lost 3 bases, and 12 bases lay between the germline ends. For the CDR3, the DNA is TGTGCCAGCAGTTTATCGAGACCAGGTTACAATCAGCCCCAGCATTTT. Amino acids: CASSLSRPGYNQPQHF.

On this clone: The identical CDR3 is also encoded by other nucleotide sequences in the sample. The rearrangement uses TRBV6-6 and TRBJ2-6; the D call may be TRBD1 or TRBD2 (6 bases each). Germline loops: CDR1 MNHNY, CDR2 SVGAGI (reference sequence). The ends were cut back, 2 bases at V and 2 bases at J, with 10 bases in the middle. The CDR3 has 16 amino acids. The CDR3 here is CASSYRRGTGANVLTF. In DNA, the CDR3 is TGTGCCAGCAGTTACAGGAGGGGGACTGGGGCCAACGTCCTGACTTTC.

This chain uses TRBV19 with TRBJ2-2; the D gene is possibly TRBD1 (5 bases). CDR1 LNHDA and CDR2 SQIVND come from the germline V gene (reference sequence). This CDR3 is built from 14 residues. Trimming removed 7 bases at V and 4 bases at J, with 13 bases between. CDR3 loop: CASKGGQFTGELFF. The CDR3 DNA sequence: TGTGCCAGTAAGGGCGGACAATTCACCGGGGAGCTGTTTTTT.

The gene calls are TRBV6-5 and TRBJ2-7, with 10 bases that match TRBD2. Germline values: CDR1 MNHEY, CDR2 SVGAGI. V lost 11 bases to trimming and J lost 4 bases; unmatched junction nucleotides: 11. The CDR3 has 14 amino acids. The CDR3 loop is CAAGYSGRGYEQYF. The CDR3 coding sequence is TGTGCCGCAGGCTACAGCGGGAGGGGGTACGAGCAGTACTTC.

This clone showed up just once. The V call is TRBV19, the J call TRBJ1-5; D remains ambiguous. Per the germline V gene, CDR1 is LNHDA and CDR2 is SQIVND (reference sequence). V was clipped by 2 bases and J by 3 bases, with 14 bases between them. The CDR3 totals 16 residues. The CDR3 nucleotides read TGTGCCAGTAGTATAATTCTCCGAGGGAACAATCAGCCCCAGCATTTT. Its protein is CASSIILRGNNQPQHF.

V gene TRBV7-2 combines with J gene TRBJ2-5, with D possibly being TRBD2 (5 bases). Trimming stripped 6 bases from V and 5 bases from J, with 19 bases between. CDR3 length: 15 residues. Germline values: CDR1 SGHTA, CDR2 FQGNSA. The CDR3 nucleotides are TGTGCCAGCAGAGTCCCGGGAAGGCTATGGGAGACCCAGTACTTC. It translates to CASRVPGRLWETQYF.

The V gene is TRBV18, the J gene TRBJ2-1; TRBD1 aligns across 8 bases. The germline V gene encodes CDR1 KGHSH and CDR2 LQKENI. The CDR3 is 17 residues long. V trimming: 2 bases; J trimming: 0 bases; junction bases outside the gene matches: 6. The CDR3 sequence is CASSPGQGQSSYNEQFF. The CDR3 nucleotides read TGTGCCAGCTCACCAGGACAGGGTCAAAGCTCCTACAATGAGCAGTTCTTC.

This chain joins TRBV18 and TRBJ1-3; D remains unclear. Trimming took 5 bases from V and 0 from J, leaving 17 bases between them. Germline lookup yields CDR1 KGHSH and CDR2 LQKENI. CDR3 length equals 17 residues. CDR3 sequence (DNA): TGTGCCAGCTCAGCCGAATTTTATACTGCCTCTGGAAACACCATATATTTT. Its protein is CASSAEFYTASGNTIYF.

For the CDR3, the DNA is TGTGCCAGCAGTTTCCTCCCGGGACAGGGGTCAGGGACCCAGTACTTC. Protein sequence: CASSFLPGQGSGTQYF. The chain employs TRBV28 and TRBJ2-5; TRBD1 matches 10 bases. CDR3 length: 16 residues. From germline, CDR1 is MDHEN and CDR2 SYDVKM. The V gene end was trimmed by 3 bases and the J gene end by 7 bases; junction bases not matched to a gene: 11.

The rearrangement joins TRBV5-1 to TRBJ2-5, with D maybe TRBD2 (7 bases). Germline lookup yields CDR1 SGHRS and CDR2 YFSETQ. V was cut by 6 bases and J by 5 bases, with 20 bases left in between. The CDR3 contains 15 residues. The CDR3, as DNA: TGCGCCAGCAAGGGGGGGCGGAACTCCCCTGAGACCCAGTACTTC. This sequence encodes CASKGGRNSPETQYF.

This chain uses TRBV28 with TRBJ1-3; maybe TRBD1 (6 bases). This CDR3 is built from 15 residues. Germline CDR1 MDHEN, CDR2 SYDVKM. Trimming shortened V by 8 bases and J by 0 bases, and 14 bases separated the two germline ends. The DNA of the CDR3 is TGTGCCAGCTGGGGGGGGCCTTCCTCTGGAAACACCATATATTTT. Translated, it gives CASWGGPSSGNTIYF.

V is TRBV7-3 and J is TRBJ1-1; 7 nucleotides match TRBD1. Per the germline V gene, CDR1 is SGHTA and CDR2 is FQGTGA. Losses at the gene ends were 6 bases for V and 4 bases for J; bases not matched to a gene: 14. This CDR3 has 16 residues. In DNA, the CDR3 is TGTGCCAGCAGGTTTCGACAGGGAAGAGGGAGCACTGAAGCTTTCTTT. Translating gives CASRFRQGRGSTEAFF.

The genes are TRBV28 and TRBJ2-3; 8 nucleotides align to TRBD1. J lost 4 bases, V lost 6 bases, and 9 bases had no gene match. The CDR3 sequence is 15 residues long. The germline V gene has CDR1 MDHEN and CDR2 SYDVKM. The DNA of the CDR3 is TGTGCCAGCAGCGCGGGACAGGACGCGGCAGATACGCAGTATTTT. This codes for CASSAGQDAADTQYF. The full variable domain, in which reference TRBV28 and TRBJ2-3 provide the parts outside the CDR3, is DVKVTQSSRYLVKRTGEKVFLECVQDMDHENMFWYRQDPGLGLRLIYFSYDVKMKEKGDIPEGYSVSREKKERFSLILESASTNQTSMYLCASSAGQDAADTQYFGPGTRLTVL.

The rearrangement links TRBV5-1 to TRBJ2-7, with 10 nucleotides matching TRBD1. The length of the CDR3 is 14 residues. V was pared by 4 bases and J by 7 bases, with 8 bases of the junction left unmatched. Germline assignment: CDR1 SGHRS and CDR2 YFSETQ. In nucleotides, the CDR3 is TGCGCCAGCAGCACCGGACAGGGGGAGGGGGAGCAGTACTTC. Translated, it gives CASSTGQGEGEQYF.

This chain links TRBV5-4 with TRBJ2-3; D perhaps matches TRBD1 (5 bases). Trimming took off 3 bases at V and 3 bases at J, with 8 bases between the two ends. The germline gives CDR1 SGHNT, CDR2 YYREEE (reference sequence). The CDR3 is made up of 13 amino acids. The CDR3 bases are TGTGCCAGCAGCTCCACAGGAACAGATACGCAGTATTTT. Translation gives CASSSTGTDTQYF.

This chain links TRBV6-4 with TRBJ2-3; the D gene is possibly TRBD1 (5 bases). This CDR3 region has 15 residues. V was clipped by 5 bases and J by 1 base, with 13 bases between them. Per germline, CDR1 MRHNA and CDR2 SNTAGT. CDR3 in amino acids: CASSTLGAGTDTQYF. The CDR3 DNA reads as TGTGCCAGCAGTACCCTTGGGGCGGGCACAGATACGCAGTATTTT.

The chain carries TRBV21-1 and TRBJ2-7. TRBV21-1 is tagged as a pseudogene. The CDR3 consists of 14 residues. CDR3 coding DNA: TGTGCCAGCAGCAAAAGACGGGGCAGCGACGAGCAGTACTTC. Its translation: CASSKRRGSDEQYF.

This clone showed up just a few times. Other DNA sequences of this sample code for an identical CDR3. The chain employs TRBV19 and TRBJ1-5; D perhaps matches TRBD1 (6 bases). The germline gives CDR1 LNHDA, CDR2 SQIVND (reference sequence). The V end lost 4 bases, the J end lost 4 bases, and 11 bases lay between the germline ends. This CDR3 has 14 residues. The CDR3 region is CASSTDSLNQPQHF. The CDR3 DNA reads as TGTGCCAGTAGTACGGACAGCCTTAATCAGCCCCAGCATTTT.

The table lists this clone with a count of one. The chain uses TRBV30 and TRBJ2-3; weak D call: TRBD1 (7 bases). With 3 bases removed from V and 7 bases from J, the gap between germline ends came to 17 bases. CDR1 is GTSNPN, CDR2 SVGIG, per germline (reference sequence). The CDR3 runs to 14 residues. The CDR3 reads CAWRAGQQTNTQYF. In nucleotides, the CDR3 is TGTGCCTGGAGGGCGGGACAGCAAACCAATACGCAGTATTTT.

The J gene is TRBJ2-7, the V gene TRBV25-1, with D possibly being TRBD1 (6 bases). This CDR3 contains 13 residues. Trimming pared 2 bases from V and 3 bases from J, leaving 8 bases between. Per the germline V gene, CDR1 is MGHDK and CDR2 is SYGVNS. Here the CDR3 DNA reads TGTGCCAGCAGTGAACCACAGGGCTACGAGCAGTACTTC. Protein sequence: CASSEPQGYEQYF.

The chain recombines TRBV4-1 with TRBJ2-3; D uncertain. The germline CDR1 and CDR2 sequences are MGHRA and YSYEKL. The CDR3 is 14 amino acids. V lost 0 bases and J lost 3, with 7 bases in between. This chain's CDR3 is CASSQDQLTDTQYF. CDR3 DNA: TGCGCCAGCAGCCAAGATCAGCTAACAGATACGCAGTATTTT.

The CDR3 region is CASASGQGTDTQYF. In DNA form, the CDR3 reads TGTGCTAGTGCCTCGGGACAGGGCACAGATACGCAGTATTTT. This chain uses TRBV12-5 with TRBJ2-3; 8 bases map to TRBD1. The V gene's germline CDR1 is LGHNT and CDR2 FRNRAP. With V trimmed by 7 bases and J by 1 base, 4 bases remained unmatched. This CDR3 comprises 14 residues.

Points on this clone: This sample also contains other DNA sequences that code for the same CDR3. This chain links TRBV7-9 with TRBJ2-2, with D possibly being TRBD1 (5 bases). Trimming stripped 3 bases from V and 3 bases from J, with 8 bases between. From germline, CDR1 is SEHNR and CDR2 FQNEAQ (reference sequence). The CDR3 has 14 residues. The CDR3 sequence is CASSLGQYTGELFF. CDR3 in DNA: TGTGCCAGCAGCTTGGGGCAGTACACCGGGGAGCTGTTTTTT.

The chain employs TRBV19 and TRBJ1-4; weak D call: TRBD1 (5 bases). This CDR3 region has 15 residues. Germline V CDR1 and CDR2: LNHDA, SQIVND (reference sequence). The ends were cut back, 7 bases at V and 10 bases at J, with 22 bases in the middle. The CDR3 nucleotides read TGTGCCAGTACCCCAGGATGGGGGGTAGGTGGAAAACTGTTTTTT. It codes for CASTPGWGVGGKLFF.